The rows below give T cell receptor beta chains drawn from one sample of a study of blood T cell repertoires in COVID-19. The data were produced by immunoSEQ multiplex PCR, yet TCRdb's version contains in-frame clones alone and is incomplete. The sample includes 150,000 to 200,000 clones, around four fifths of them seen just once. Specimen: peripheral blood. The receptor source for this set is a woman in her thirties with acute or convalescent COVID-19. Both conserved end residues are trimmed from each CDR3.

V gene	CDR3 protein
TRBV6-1	ASSEYGPGTPSRGQY
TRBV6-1	ASSEAYINQPQH
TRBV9	ASSVEPAGGGGEQF
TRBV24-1	ATSELAGGPVDEQF
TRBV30	AWSVIDWEGQY
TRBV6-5	ASSYGQGGLNTIY
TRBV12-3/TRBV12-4	ASRPGTGLEQF
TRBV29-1	SVVFSSGGVNYQETQY
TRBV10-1	ASREESNTEAF
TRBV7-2	ASSLVLRGGAGELF
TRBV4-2	ASSQDGNNSPLH
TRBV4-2	ASSQETEHRGAV